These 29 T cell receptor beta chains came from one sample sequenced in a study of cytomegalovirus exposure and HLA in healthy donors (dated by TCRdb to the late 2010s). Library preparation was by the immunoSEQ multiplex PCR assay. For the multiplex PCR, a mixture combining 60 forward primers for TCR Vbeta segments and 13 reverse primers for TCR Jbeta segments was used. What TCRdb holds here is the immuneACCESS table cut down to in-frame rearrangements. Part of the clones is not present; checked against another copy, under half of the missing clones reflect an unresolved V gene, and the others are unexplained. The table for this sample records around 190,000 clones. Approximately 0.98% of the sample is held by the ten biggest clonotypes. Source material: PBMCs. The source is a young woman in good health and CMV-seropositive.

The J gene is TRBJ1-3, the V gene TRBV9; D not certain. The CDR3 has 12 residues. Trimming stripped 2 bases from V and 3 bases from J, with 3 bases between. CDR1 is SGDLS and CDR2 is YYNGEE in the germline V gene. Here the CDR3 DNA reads TGTGCCAGCAGCGTCAGTGGAAACACCATATATTTT. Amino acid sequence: CASSVSGNTIYF.

The CDR3 bases are TGTGCCACCAGCAGAGCGGTAGCGGGGGGGCGATCGGATACGCAGTATTTT. Its translation is CATSRAVAGGRSDTQYF. The chain employs TRBV15 and TRBJ2-3; 11 positions match TRBD2. Trimming removed 1 base from V and 6 bases from J; junction bases left unmatched: 9. Germline values: CDR1 LNHNV, CDR2 YYDKDF (reference sequence). This CDR3 is 17 amino acids long.

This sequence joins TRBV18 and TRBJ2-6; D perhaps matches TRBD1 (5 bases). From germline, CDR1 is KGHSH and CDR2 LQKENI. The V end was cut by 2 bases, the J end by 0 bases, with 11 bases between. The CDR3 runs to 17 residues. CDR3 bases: TGTGCCAGCTCACCAATAGGGGTCAGCTCTGGGGCCAACGTCCTGACTTTC. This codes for CASSPIGVSSGANVLTF. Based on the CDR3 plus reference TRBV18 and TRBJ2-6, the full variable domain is NAGVMQNPRHLVRRRGQEARLRCSPMKGHSHVYWYRQLPEEGLKFMVYLQKENIIDESGMPKERFSAEFPKEGPSILRIQQVVRGDSAAYFCASSPIGVSSGANVLTFGAGSRLTVL.

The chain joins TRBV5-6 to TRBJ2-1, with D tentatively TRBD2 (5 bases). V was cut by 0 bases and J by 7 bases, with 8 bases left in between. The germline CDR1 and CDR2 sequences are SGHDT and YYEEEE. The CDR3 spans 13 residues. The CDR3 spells CASSLASGNEQFF. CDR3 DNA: TGTGCCAGCAGCTTGGCGAGCGGAAATGAGCAGTTCTTC.

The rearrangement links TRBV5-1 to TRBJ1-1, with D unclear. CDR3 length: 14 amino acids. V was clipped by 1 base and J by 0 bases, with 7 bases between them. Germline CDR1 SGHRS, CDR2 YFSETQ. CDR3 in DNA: TGCGCCAGCAGCTTGACAGTAATGAACACTGAAGCTTTCTTT. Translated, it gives CASSLTVMNTEAFF.

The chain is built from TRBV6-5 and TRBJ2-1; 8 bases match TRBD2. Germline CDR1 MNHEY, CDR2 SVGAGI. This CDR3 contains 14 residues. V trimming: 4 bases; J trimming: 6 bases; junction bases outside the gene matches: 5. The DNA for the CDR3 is TGTGCCAGCAGTTTCCACGGGAGGGTCAATGAGCAGTTCTTC. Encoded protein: CASSFHGRVNEQFF.

Here the CDR3 DNA reads TGTGCCAGTAGTATCCGGACTTTCTCTTACAATGAGCAGTTCTTC. Translated, it gives CASSIRTFSYNEQFF. The chain uses TRBV19 and TRBJ2-1; TRBD2 might be the D (5 bases). Germline V gene lookup returns CDR1 LNHDA and CDR2 SQIVND (reference sequence). CDR3 size: 15 residues. The ends were cut back, 3 bases at V and 4 bases at J, with 13 bases in the middle. The complete variable domain, with remaining parts taken from reference TRBV19 and TRBJ2-1, reads DGGITQSPKYLFRKEGQNVTLSCEQNLNHDAMYWYRQDPGQGLRLIYYSQIVNDFQKGDIAEGYSVSREKKESFPLTVTSAQKNPTAFYLCASSIRTFSYNEQFFGPGTRLTVL.

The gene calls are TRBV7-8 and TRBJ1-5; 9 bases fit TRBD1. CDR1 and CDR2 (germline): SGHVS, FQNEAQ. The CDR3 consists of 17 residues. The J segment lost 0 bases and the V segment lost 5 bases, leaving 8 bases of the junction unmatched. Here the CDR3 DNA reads TGTGCCAGCAGCGGACAGGGGCTTATCCTTAGCAATCAGCCCCAGCATTTT. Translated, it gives CASSGQGLILSNQPQHF.

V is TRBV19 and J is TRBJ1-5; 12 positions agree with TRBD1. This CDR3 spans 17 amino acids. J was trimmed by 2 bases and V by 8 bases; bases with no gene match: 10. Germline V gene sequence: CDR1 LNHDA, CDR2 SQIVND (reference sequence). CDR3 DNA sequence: TGTGCCAGTTCCGGGACAGGGGGCAGGAGTGGCAATCAGCCCCAGCATTTT. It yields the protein CASSGTGGRSGNQPQHF. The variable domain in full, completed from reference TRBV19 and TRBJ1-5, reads DGGITQSPKYLFRKEGQNVTLSCEQNLNHDAMYWYRQDPGQGLRLIYYSQIVNDFQKGDIAEGYSVSREKKESFPLTVTSAQKNPTAFYLCASSGTGGRSGNQPQHFGDGTRLSIL.

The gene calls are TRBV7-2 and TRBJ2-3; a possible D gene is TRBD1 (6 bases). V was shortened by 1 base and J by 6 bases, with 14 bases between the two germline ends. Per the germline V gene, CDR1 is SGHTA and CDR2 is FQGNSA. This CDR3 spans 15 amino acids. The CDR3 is CASSLGDTGRDTQYF. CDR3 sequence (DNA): TGTGCCAGCAGCTTAGGGGACACAGGCCGGGATACGCAGTATTTT. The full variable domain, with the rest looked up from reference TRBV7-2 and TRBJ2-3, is GAGVSQSPSNKVTEKGKDVELRCDPISGHTALYWYRQSLGQGLEFLIYFQGNSAPDKSGLPSDRFSAERTGGSVSTLTIQRTQQEDSAVYLCASSLGDTGRDTQYFGPGTRLTVL.

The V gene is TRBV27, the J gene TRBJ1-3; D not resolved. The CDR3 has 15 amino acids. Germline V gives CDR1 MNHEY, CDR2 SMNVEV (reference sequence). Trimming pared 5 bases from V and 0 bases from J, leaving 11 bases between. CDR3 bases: TGTGCCAGCAGTCCCGCCTACGTCTCTGGAAACACCATATATTTT. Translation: CASSPAYVSGNTIYF.

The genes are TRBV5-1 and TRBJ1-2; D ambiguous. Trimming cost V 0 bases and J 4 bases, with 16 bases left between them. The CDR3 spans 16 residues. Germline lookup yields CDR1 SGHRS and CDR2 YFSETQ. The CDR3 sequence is CASSLELGRRFYGYTF. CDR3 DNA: TGCGCCAGCAGCTTGGAGCTCGGCAGGCGCTTCTATGGCTACACCTTC.

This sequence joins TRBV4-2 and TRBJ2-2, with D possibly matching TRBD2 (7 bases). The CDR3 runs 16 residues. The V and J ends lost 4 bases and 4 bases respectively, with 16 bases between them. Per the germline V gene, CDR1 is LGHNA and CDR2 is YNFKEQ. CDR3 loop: CASSPGGGGPTGELFF. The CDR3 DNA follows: TGTGCCAGCAGCCCGGGGGGCGGGGGCCCCACCGGGGAGCTGTTTTTT.

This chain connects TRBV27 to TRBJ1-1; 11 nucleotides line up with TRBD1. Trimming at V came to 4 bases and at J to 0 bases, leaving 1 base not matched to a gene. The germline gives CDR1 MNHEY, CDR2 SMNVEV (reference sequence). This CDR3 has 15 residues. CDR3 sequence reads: CASSWDRGMNTEAFF. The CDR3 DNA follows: TGTGCCAGCAGTTGGGACAGGGGGATGAACACTGAAGCTTTCTTT.

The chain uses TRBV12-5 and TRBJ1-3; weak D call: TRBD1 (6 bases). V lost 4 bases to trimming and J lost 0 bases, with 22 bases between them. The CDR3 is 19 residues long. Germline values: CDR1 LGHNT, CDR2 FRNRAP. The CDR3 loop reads CASGSPTPTGTHSGNTIYF. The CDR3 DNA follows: TGTGCTAGTGGTTCCCCGACCCCGACAGGTACCCACTCTGGAAACACCATATATTTT.

The CDR3 DNA reads TGTGCCAGCAGCTTAAGTAGCGCCCACGAGCAGTACTTC. This translates into CASSLSSAHEQYF. The V gene is TRBV11-3, the J gene TRBJ2-7, with D perhaps matching TRBD2 (5 bases). From germline, CDR1 is SGHNT and CDR2 YENEEA. The CDR3 spans 13 residues. The V gene lost 2 bases and the J gene lost 5 bases, with 10 bases spanning the gap.

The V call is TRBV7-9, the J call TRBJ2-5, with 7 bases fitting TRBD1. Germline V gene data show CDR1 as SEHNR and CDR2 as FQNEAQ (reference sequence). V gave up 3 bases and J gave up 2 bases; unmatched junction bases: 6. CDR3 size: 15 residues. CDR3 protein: CASSLQGQPQETQYF. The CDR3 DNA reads TGTGCCAGCAGCTTGCAGGGACAGCCACAAGAGACCCAGTACTTC.

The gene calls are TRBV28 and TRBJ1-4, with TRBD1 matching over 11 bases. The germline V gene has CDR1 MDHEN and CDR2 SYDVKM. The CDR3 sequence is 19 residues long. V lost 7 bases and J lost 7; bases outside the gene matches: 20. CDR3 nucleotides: TGTGCCAGCACCTGGGACAGGGGGTCGTTGGATACGTTGGGTGAAAAACTGTTTTTT. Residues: CASTWDRGSLDTLGEKLFF.

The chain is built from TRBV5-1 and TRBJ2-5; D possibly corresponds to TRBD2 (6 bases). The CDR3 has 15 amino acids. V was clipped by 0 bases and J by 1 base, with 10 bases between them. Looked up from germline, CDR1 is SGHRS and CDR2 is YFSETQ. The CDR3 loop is CASSLVGGFQETQYF. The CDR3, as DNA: TGCGCCAGCAGCTTGGTGGGGGGTTTCCAAGAGACCCAGTACTTC.

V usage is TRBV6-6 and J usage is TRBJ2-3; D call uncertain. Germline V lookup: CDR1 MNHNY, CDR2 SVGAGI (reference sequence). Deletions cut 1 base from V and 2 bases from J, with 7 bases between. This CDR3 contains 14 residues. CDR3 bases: TGTGCCAGCAGTTACTTGCAGATCACAGATACGCAGTATTTT. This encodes CASSYLQITDTQYF.

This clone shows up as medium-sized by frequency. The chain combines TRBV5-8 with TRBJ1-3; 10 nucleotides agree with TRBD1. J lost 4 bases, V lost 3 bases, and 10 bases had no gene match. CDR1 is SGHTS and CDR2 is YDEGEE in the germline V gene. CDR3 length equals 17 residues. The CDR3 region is CASSWLQGTGVGNTIYF. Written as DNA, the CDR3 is TGTGCCAGCAGCTGGCTCCAAGGGACAGGGGTCGGAAACACCATATATTTT.

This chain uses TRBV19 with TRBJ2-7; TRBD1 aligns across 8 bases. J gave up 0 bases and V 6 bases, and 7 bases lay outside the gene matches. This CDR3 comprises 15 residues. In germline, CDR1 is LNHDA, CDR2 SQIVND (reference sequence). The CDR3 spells CASRDRDRISYEQYF. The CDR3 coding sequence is TGTGCCAGTAGGGACAGGGACAGGATCTCCTACGAGCAGTACTTC.

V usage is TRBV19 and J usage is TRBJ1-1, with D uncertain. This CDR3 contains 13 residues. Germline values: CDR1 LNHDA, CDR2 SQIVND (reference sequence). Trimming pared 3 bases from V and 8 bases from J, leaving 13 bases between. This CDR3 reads CASSIGYSPEAFF. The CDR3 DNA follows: TGTGCCAGTAGTATTGGTTATAGTCCAGAAGCTTTCTTT. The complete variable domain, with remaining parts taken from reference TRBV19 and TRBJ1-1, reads DGGITQSPKYLFRKEGQNVTLSCEQNLNHDAMYWYRQDPGQGLRLIYYSQIVNDFQKGDIAEGYSVSREKKESFPLTVTSAQKNPTAFYLCASSIGYSPEAFFGQGTRLTVV.

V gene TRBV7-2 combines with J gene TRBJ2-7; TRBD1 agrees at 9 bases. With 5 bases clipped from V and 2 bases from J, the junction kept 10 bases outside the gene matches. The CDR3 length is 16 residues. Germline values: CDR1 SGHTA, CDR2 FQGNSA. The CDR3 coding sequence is TGTGCCAGCAGCGATCCGGGACAGGGTACGACCTACGAGCAGTACTTC. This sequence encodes CASSDPGQGTTYEQYF.

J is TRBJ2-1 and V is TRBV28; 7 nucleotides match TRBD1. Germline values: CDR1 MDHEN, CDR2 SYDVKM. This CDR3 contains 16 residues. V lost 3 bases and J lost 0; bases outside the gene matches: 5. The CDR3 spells CASSFSRGSSYNEQFF. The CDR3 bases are TGTGCCAGCAGTTTCTCCAGGGGGTCCTCCTACAATGAGCAGTTCTTC.

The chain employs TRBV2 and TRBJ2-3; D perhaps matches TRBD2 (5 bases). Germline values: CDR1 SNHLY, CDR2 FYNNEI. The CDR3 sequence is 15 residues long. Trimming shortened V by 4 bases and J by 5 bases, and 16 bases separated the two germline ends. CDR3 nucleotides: TGTGCCAGCAGTGTAAACCTAGGACTCTTAGATACGCAGTATTTT. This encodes CASSVNLGLLDTQYF.

CDR3 bases: TGTGCCAGCAGTGTTAGACTAGCGGGAGGCCGGGGAACCGGGGAGCTGTTTTTT. This sequence encodes CASSVRLAGGRGTGELFF. The chain employs TRBV28 and TRBJ2-2; 13 nucleotides align to TRBD2. The J segment lost 5 bases and the V segment lost 5 bases, leaving 11 bases of the junction unmatched. This CDR3 contains 18 residues. CDR1 is MDHEN, CDR2 SYDVKM, per germline.

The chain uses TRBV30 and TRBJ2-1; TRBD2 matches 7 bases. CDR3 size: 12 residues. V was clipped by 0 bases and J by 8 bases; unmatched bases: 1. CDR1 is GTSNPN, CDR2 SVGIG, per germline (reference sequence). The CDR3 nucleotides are TGTGCCTGGAGTGTACGGGGGGATGAGCAGTTCTTC. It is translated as CAWSVRGDEQFF.

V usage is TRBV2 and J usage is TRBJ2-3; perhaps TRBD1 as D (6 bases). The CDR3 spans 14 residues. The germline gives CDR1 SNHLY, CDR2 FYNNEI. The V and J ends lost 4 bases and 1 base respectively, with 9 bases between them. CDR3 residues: CASSGPGGTDTQYF. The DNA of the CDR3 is TGTGCCAGCAGTGGCCCAGGGGGCACAGATACGCAGTATTTT.